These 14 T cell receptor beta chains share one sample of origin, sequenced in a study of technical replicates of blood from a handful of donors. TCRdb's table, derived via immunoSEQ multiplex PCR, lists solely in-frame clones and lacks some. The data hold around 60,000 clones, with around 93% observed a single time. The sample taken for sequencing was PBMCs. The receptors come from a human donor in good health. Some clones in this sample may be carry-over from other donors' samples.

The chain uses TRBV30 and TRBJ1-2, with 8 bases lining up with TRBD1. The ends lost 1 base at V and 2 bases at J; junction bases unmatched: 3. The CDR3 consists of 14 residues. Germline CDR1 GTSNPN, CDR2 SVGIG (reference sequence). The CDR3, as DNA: TGTGCCTGGAGTGGGGGGGACAGGAACTATGGCTACACCTTC. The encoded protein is CAWSGGDRNYGYTF.

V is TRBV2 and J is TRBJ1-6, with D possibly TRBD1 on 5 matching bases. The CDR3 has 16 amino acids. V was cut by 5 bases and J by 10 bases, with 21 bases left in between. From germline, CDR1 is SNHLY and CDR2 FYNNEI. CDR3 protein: CASSTNSGGDGSPLHF. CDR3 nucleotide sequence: TGTGCCAGCAGTACCAATTCAGGAGGGGATGGGTCACCCCTCCACTTT.

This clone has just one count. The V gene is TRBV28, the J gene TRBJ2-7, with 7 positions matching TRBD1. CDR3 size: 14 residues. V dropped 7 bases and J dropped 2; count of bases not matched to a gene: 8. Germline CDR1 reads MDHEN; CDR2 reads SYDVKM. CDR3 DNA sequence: TGTGCCAGCAACTCCGGGACAGCGACCTACGAGCAGTACTTC. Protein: CASNSGTATYEQYF. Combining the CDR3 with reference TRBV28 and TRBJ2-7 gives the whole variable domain DVKVTQSSRYLVKRTGEKVFLECVQDMDHENMFWYRQDPGLGLRLIYFSYDVKMKEKGDIPEGYSVSREKKERFSLILESASTNQTSMYLCASNSGTATYEQYFGPGTRLTVT.

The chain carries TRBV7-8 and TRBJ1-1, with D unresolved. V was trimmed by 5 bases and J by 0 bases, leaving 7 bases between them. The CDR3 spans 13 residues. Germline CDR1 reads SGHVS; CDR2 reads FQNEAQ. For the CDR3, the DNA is TGTGCCAGCAGCCCCCCATTGAACACTGAAGCTTTCTTT. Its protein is CASSPPLNTEAFF.

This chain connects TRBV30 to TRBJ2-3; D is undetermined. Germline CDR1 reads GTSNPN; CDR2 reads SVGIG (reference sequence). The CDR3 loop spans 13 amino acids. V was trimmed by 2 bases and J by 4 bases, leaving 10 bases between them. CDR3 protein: CAWSRGWADTQYF. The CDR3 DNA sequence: TGTGCCTGGAGTAGAGGATGGGCAGATACGCAGTATTTT.

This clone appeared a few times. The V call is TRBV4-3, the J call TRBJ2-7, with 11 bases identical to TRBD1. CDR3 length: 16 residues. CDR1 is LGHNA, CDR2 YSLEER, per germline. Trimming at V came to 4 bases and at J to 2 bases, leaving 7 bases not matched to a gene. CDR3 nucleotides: TGCGCCAGCAGCCGGGCCGCGGGACAGGGGGCCTACGAGCAGTACTTC. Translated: CASSRAAGQGAYEQYF.

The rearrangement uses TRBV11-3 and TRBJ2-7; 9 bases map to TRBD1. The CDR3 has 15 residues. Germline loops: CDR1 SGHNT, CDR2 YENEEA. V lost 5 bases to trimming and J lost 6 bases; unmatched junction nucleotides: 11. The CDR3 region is CASSPGDRAIGEQYF. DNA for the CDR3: TGTGCCAGCAGCCCCGGGGACAGGGCAATTGGCGAGCAGTACTTC.

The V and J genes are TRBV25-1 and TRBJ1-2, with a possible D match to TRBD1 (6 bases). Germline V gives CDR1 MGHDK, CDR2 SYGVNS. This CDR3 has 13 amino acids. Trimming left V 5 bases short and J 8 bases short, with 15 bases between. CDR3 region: CASSSNRVDGYTF. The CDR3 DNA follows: TGTGCCAGCAGTAGTAACAGGGTGGACGGCTACACCTTC.

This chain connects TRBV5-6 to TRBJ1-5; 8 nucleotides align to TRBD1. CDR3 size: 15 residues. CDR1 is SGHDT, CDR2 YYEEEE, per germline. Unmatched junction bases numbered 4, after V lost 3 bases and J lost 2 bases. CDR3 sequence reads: CASSSQGAGNQPQHF. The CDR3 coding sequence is TGTGCCAGCAGCTCGCAGGGGGCAGGCAATCAGCCCCAGCATTTT.

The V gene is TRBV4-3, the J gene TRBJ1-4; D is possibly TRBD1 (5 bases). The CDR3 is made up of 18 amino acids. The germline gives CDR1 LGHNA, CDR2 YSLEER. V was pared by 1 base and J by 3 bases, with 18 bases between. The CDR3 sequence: CASSQGVTGRVANEKLFF. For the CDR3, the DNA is TGCGCCAGCAGCCAAGGGGTAACAGGACGGGTAGCTAATGAAAAACTGTTTTTT.

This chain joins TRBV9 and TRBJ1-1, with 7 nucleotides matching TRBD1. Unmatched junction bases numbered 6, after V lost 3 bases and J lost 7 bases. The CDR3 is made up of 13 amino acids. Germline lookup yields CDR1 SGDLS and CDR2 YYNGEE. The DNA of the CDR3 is TGTGCCAGCAGCGCCAGACAGGGCCTTGAAGCTTTCTTT. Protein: CASSARQGLEAFF.

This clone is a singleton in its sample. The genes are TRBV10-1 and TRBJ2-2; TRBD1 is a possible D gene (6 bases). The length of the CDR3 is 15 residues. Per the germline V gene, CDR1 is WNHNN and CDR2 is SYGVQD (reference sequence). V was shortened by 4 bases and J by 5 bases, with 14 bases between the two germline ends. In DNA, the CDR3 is TGCGCCAGCAGTGGGGGGCGTCCCACAACCGGGGAGCTGTTTTTT. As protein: CASSGGRPTTGELFF.

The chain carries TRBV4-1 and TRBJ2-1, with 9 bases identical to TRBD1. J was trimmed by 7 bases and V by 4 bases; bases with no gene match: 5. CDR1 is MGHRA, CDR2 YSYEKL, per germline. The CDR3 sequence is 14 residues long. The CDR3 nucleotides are TGCGCCAGCAGCCCTTCCGACAGGGGGAATGAGCAGTTCTTC. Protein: CASSPSDRGNEQFF.

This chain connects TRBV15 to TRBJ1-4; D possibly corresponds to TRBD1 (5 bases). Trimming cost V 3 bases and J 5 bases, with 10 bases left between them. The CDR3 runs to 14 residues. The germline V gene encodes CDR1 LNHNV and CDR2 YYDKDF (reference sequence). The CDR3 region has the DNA TGTGCCACCAGCAGCCGGGGGGGAAATGAAAAACTGTTTTTT. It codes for CATSSRGGNEKLFF.